Listed here are 15 T cell receptor beta chains from one sample, sequenced in a study of T cells in Graves' hyperthyroidism and ophthalmopathy. Regions amplified from RNA transcripts were the TCR beta CDR3 regions. The primer set for the first-round RT-PCR of the TCR CDR3 was HTBI. TCRdb recomputed calls from the multiplex PCR reads with MiXCR, one row per CDR3 protein. The sample records 500,000 to 650,000 distinct CDR3 sequences, just under 20% being singletons. The sample consisted of blood. These receptors all stem from a man aged 40-55 years with Graves' ophthalmopathy.

The chain carries TRBV12-3 or TRBV12-4 and TRBJ2-3; D gene uncertain. Deletions cut 8 bases from V and 0 bases from J, with 6 bases between. This CDR3 spans 12 amino acids. The CDR3 nucleotides read TGTGCCAGCGCTCAGAGCACAGATACGCAGTATTTT. It translates to CASAQSTDTQYF.

This clonotype showed up many times. The rearrangement links TRBV29-1 to TRBJ1-1; D possibly corresponds to TRBD1 (6 bases). The CDR3 length is 13 residues. V lost 0 bases and J 5 bases, leaving 10 bases between the germline ends. CDR1 SQVTM and CDR2 ANQGSEA come from the germline V gene. Written as DNA, the CDR3 is TGCAGCGTTGAAGAGGGGGCGAGTACTGAAGCTTTCTTT. This gives the protein CSVEEGASTEAFF.

The chain is built from TRBV6-2 or TRBV6-3 and TRBJ2-1; no firm D call. Trimming removed 6 bases from V and 10 bases from J, with 19 bases in between. Germline V lookup: CDR1 MNHEY, CDR2 SVGEGT. CDR3 length: 14 residues. The CDR3 reads CASRSNSPLREQFF. In DNA, the CDR3 is TGTGCCAGCAGGTCTAATAGCCCACTGAGGGAGCAGTTCTTC.

This clonotype was counted a few times. The rearrangement uses TRBV12-3 or TRBV12-4 and TRBJ2-5, with 16 bases aligning to TRBD2. Trimming cost V 5 bases and J 5 bases; bases outside gene matches: 8. CDR3 length equals 17 residues. This CDR3 is CASSDGTSGRARETQYF. CDR3 nucleotide sequence: TGTGCCAGCAGTGACGGGACTAGCGGGAGGGCACGGGAGACCCAGTACTTC.

This clonotype was picked up many times. The J gene is TRBJ2-2, the V gene TRBV12-3 or TRBV12-4, with D possibly being TRBD1 (6 bases). The CDR3 consists of 13 residues. The germline V and J ends were trimmed by 9 bases and 6 bases, with 14 bases remaining between them. The CDR3 spells CASSKQGPGELFF. CDR3 DNA: TGTGCCAGTTCCAAACAGGGACCCGGGGAGCTGTTTTTT.

This clonotype showed up just a few times. This chain uses TRBV28 with TRBJ2-7; 7 bases line up with TRBD2. Germline V gives CDR1 MDHEN, CDR2 SYDVKM. The CDR3 totals 15 residues. The V gene end was trimmed by 1 base and the J gene end by 6 bases; junction bases not matched to a gene: 9. CDR3 protein: CASSLFPSGSGEQYF. As DNA, the CDR3 is TGTGCCAGCAGTTTATTTCCTAGCGGTTCGGGCGAGCAGTACTTC.

This clonotype was picked up many times. The J gene is TRBJ2-7, the V gene TRBV28, with D tentatively TRBD2 (5 bases). The germline CDR1 and CDR2 sequences are MDHEN and SYDVKM. V lost 4 bases and J lost 2, with 18 bases in between. There are 16 residues in the CDR3. The CDR3 sequence: CASSSHERRLPYEQYF. The CDR3 nucleotides read TGTGCCAGCAGTTCCCACGAGCGGCGCCTACCCTACGAGCAGTACTTC.

This clonotype has a count of ten or more. The chain recombines TRBV28 with TRBJ2-7, with 7 bases fitting TRBD1. This CDR3 has 14 amino acids. V trimming: 5 bases; J trimming: 1 base; junction bases outside the gene matches: 5. Germline V CDR1 and CDR2: MDHEN, SYDVKM. The CDR3 DNA is TGTGCCAGCAGTCCCGGGACAGCTTCCTACGAGCAGTACTTC. Protein: CASSPGTASYEQYF.

The rearrangement links TRBV29-1 to TRBJ2-1; D unclear. The germline V and J ends were trimmed by 8 bases and 4 bases, with 9 bases remaining between them. Germline-derived CDR1 and CDR2 are SQVTM and ANQGSEA. CDR3 length equals 11 residues. CDR3 sequence reads: CSSKGYNEQFF. CDR3 coding DNA: TGCAGCTCAAAGGGTTACAATGAGCAGTTCTTC.

This clonotype was detected ten times or more. The chain links TRBV11-2 to TRBJ2-2; D assignment may be TRBD1 or TRBD2 (6 bases each). The CDR3 contains 15 residues. V was pared by 5 bases and J by 7 bases, with 17 bases between. The germline V gene has CDR1 SGHAT and CDR2 FQNNGV. The CDR3 coding sequence is TGTGCCAGCAGCCTACAGGGAGGCTTTGGCGGGGAGCTGTTTTTT. Translation gives CASSLQGGFGGELFF.

The chain carries TRBV4-1 and TRBJ1-5, with no clear D. The V gene's germline CDR1 is MGHRA and CDR2 YSYEKL. Between the trimmed V and J ends, which lost 1 base and 6 bases, there was a span of 13 bases. There are 15 residues in the CDR3. The CDR3 bases are TGCGCCAGCAGCCAAGCTCTGACTGTGGGTCAGCCCCAGCATTTT. Encoded protein: CASSQALTVGQPQHF.

This clonotype appeared a few times. This rearrangement joins TRBV7-6 to TRBJ2-2; possible D gene TRBD2, 6 bases. This CDR3 spans 17 amino acids. Trimming pared 1 base from V and 2 bases from J, leaving 14 bases between. Germline assignment: CDR1 SGHVS and CDR2 FNYEAQ. This CDR3 reads CASSLGTRDFNTGELFF. CDR3 DNA: TGTGCCAGCAGCTTAGGAACAAGGGACTTTAACACCGGGGAGCTGTTTTTT.

The chain links TRBV6-1 to TRBJ2-7, with unresolved D. This CDR3 is 15 amino acids long. Germline V gene lookup returns CDR1 MNHNS and CDR2 SASEGT. Trimming stripped 5 bases from V and 0 bases from J, with 14 bases between. CDR3 loop: CASSLRTLGSYEQYF. The CDR3 nucleotides read TGTGCCAGCAGTCTTAGGACGCTGGGCTCCTACGAGCAGTACTTC.

This clonotype was found a few times. The chain is built from TRBV7-2 and TRBJ2-1; tentative D call: TRBD2 (6 bases). The CDR3 has 16 amino acids. CDR1 is SGHTA, CDR2 FQGNSA, per germline. Trimming shortened V by 2 bases and J by 8 bases, and 19 bases separated the two germline ends. The CDR3 is CASSLSYAGIRDEQFF. CDR3 DNA: TGTGCCAGCAGCTTAAGTTACGCGGGAATTCGGGATGAGCAGTTCTTC.

This clonotype was counted many times. This chain uses TRBV28 with TRBJ2-7; tentative D call: TRBD1 (5 bases). CDR1 MDHEN and CDR2 SYDVKM come from the germline V gene. This CDR3 region has 13 residues. V dropped 7 bases and J dropped 2 bases, with 12 bases sitting between them. CDR3 in amino acids: CASKPTVTYEQYF. The CDR3 DNA reads TGTGCCAGCAAACCGACAGTAACCTACGAGCAGTACTTC. Based on the CDR3 plus reference TRBV28 and TRBJ2-7, the full variable domain is DVKVTQSSRYLVKRTGEKVFLECVQDMDHENMFWYRQDPGLGLRLIYFSYDVKMKEKGDIPEGYSVSREKKERFSLILESASTNQTSMYLCASKPTVTYEQYFGPGTRLTVT.